One sample yielded the 23 T cell receptor beta chains listed below, sequenced in a study of regulatory T cells in long-lasting Graves disease. Library construction for TCR beta used iRepertoire HTBI primers and Arm-PCR of CDR3 regions. TCRdb used MiXCR to reprocess the multiplex PCR reads, holding one entry per CDR3 protein. The data contain some 370,000 distinct CDR3 sequences, about 10% of them singletons. Time point meaning: newly diagnosed GD, antithyroid drugs for less than 3 months. The authors made the TCR library using RNA they extracted from PBMCs. The same sample was also studied in work on T cells in Graves' hyperthyroidism and ophthalmopathy.

This specimen was peripheral blood mononuclear cells (PBMCs), taken at new diagnosis, from a patient treated with antithyroid drugs. The receptors stem from a woman between 18 and 29 years old with Graves disease.

This clonotype was counted only a few times. This chain joins TRBV19 and TRBJ1-1; D call uncertain. The CDR3 is made up of 13 amino acids. V gave up 7 bases and J gave up 4 bases, with 13 bases separating them. CDR1 and CDR2 from the germline V gene are LNHDA and SQIVND (reference sequence). CDR3 protein: CASTDFFGTEAFF. CDR3 in DNA: TGTGCCAGTACTGATTTTTTTGGCACTGAAGCTTTCTTT. The full variable domain, in which reference TRBV19 and TRBJ1-1 provide the parts outside the CDR3, is DGGITQSPKYLFRKEGQNVTLSCEQNLNHDAMYWYRQDPGQGLRLIYYSQIVNDFQKGDIAEGYSVSREKKESFPLTVTSAQKNPTAFYLCASTDFFGTEAFFGQGTRLTVV.

This clonotype has ten or more counts. The CDR3: CASSHMGAGGPRREQYF. The DNA of the CDR3 is TGTGCCAGCAGCCATATGGGAGCAGGGGGCCCCAGGAGGGAGCAGTACTTC. This chain joins TRBV5-5 and TRBJ2-7; 8 positions agree with TRBD1. The CDR3 loop spans 17 amino acids. Germline trimming cut 4 bases from V and 7 bases from J; bases unmatched to any gene: 19. Germline CDR1 and CDR2: SGHKS and YYEKEE (reference sequence).

Concerning this clonotype itself: This may be a read error, as it is one base from a much larger clone. The rearrangement uses TRBV6-2 or TRBV6-3 and TRBJ1-5, with D unresolved. The CDR3 is 13 residues long. Germline CDR1 is MNHEY and CDR2 is SVGEGT. Here the CDR3 reads CAGSLGFFQPQHF. The CDR3 DNA is TGTGCCGGCAGCCTGGGGTTCTTTCAGCCCCAGCATTTT.

This clonotype was found a few times. The genes are TRBV5-5 and TRBJ2-3, with 10 bases aligning to TRBD2. The CDR3 length is 16 residues. Per the germline V gene, CDR1 is SGHKS and CDR2 is YYEKEE (reference sequence). Unmatched junction bases numbered 10, after V lost 4 bases and J lost 5 bases. The CDR3 here is CASSLAGTSAQDTQYF. Here the CDR3 DNA reads TGTGCCAGCAGCCTGGCCGGGACTAGCGCCCAAGATACGCAGTATTTT.

This clonotype appeared a few times. The chain employs TRBV4-3 and TRBJ2-3; perhaps TRBD1 as D (6 bases). The CDR3 has 19 amino acids. Germline lookup yields CDR1 LGHNA and CDR2 YSLEER. Trimming pared 1 base from V and 1 base from J, leaving 21 bases between. CDR3 coding DNA: TGCGCCAGCAGCCAAGGCCCTAAGGGGGAAGGATTGGGCACAGATACGCAGTATTTT. Residues: CASSQGPKGEGLGTDTQYF.

This clonotype was detected only a few times. This sequence joins TRBV19 and TRBJ2-1; TRBD2 matches at 11 bases. Per the germline V gene, CDR1 is LNHDA and CDR2 is SQIVND (reference sequence). Trimming took 6 bases from V and 9 from J; bases not matched to a gene: 10. CDR3 length equals 15 residues. The CDR3 loop is CASRPTSGVLAEQFF. The CDR3 DNA is TGTGCCAGTAGGCCGACTAGCGGGGTATTGGCTGAGCAGTTCTTC.

This clonotype was seen many times. The V and J genes are TRBV6-1 and TRBJ2-1; TRBD2 matches at 13 bases. Germline trimming cut 4 bases from V and 5 bases from J; bases unmatched to any gene: 14. Germline V gives CDR1 MNHNS, CDR2 SASEGT. The CDR3 runs 19 residues. Here the CDR3 DNA reads TGTGCCAGCAGTGGATTCCCCAAATTACTAGCGGGAGGGAACAATGAGCAGTTCTTC. Protein sequence: CASSGFPKLLAGGNNEQFF.

This clonotype has ten or more counts. This rearrangement joins TRBV7-8 to TRBJ1-5; D perhaps matches TRBD1 (5 bases). Trimming left V 0 bases short and J 5 bases short, with 14 bases between. CDR3 length equals 16 residues. From germline, CDR1 is SGHVS and CDR2 FQNEAQ. The CDR3 sequence is CASSLARSWGDQPQHF. The CDR3 nucleotides are TGTGCCAGCAGCTTAGCGAGGTCATGGGGGGATCAGCCCCAGCATTTT.

This chain joins TRBV7-9 and TRBJ2-1; the match to TRBD2 covers 10 bases. Germline-derived CDR1 and CDR2 are SEHNR and FQNEAQ (reference sequence). This CDR3 comprises 18 residues. V dropped 3 bases and J dropped 1; count of bases not matched to a gene: 9. This chain's CDR3 is CASSLGSGRAGSYNEQFF. CDR3 DNA: TGTGCCAGCAGCTTGGGGAGCGGGAGGGCCGGGTCCTACAATGAGCAGTTCTTC.

Many counts were recorded for this clonotype. The CDR3 sequence is CASSQERGVTEAFF. DNA for the CDR3: TGCGCCAGCAGCCAAGAGAGGGGAGTCACTGAAGCTTTCTTT. V gene TRBV4-1 combines with J gene TRBJ1-1; D may be TRBD1 (5 bases). This CDR3 spans 14 amino acids. Germline V gene lookup returns CDR1 MGHRA and CDR2 YSYEKL. V lost 0 bases and J lost 4, with 9 bases in between.

This clonotype has just a few counts. Since a much larger clone is just one base distant, this may be a read error. The chain couples TRBV19 to TRBJ1-1, with unresolved D. From germline, CDR1 is LNHDA and CDR2 SQIVND (reference sequence). The CDR3 sequence is 13 residues long. The CDR3 nucleotides are TGTGCCAGTAGTATCTCCATGAACACTGGAGCTTTCTTT. Its translation: CASSISMNTGAFF. Full variable domain (rest looked up from reference TRBV19 and TRBJ1-1): DGGITQSPKYLFRKEGQNVTLSCEQNLNHDAMYWYRQDPGQGLRLIYYSQIVNDFQKGDIAEGYSVSREKKESFPLTVTSAQKNPTAFYLCASSISMNTGAFFGQGTRLTVV.

This clonotype was recorded many times. The chain couples TRBV11-2 to TRBJ2-5, with unresolved D. Germline assignment: CDR1 SGHAT and CDR2 FQNNGV. Trimming cost V 1 base and J 5 bases, with 14 bases left between them. The CDR3 sequence is 15 residues long. The CDR3 sequence is CASSLGGPAWETQYF. Here the CDR3 DNA reads TGTGCCAGCAGCTTAGGAGGTCCAGCCTGGGAGACCCAGTACTTC. The entire variable domain, with the rest obtained from reference TRBV11-2 and TRBJ2-5, is as follows: EAGVAQSPRYKIIEKRQSVAFWCNPISGHATLYWYQQILGQGPKLLIQFQNNGVVDDSQLPKDRFSAERLKGVDSTLKIQPAKLEDSAVYLCASSLGGPAWETQYFGPGTRLLVL.

Many counts were recorded for this clonotype. This sequence joins TRBV6-1 and TRBJ1-5; D might be TRBD1 (5 bases). The CDR3 is made up of 17 amino acids. The V end was cut by 8 bases, the J end by 0 bases, with 20 bases between. Germline V gene lookup returns CDR1 MNHNS and CDR2 SASEGT. CDR3 in DNA: TGTGCCAGCCACAAGCGGTCGGGGGTCTATAGCAATCAGCCCCAGCATTTT. Protein: CASHKRSGVYSNQPQHF.

This chain links TRBV28 with TRBJ2-7, with D uncertain. CDR3 length equals 13 residues. V was shortened by 3 bases and J by 2 bases, with 8 bases between the two germline ends. CDR1 and CDR2 (germline): MDHEN, SYDVKM. The CDR3 here is CASSLPHTYEQYF. DNA of the CDR3: TGTGCCAGCAGTTTGCCCCATACCTACGAGCAGTACTTC.

This clonotype occurred many times. The rearrangement links TRBV20-1 to TRBJ2-7; D possibly corresponds to TRBD2 (5 bases). Looked up from germline, CDR1 is DFQATT and CDR2 is SNEGSKA (reference sequence). The CDR3 runs to 13 residues. V was trimmed by 0 bases and J by 3 bases, leaving 9 bases between them. The CDR3 DNA sequence: TGCAGTGCTAGAGACGAGGGATTCTACGAGCAGTACTTC. Encoded protein: CSARDEGFYEQYF.

This clonotype occurred many times. V gene TRBV28 combines with J gene TRBJ2-3; 14 nucleotides line up with TRBD2. The germline V gene encodes CDR1 MDHEN and CDR2 SYDVKM. The CDR3 covers 16 residues. The trim removed 5 bases at V and 6 bases at J, leaving 7 bases unmatched. The CDR3 DNA sequence: TGTGCCAGCAGTCCGGGGACTAGCGGGGGCCCCGATACGCAGTATTTT. It codes for CASSPGTSGGPDTQYF.

This clonotype was seen repeatedly, ten times or more. The J gene is TRBJ2-3, the V gene TRBV6-1; a possible D gene is TRBD1 (6 bases). Trimming stripped 6 bases from V and 2 bases from J, with 12 bases between. The germline V gene encodes CDR1 MNHNS and CDR2 SASEGT. The CDR3 length is 14 residues. The CDR3 bases are TGTGCCAGCAGCTATGGACAGACCACAGATACGCAGTATTTT. This translates into CASSYGQTTDTQYF.

A few counts support this clonotype. The chain joins TRBV19 to TRBJ2-5; D perhaps matches TRBD2 (5 bases). The CDR3 extends over 15 amino acids. Germline assignment: CDR1 LNHDA and CDR2 SQIVND (reference sequence). The ends were cut back, 4 bases at V and 1 base at J, with 13 bases in the middle. The CDR3: CASSTPWGVQETQYF. The CDR3, as DNA: TGTGCCAGTAGTACTCCTTGGGGAGTCCAAGAGACCCAGTACTTC.

This clonotype was counted a few times. A clone one base away is much larger, so this may be a read error. The gene calls are TRBV20-1 and TRBJ1-5; D gene ambiguous. The CDR3 is made up of 15 amino acids. The germline V and J ends were trimmed by 3 bases and 2 bases, with 14 bases remaining between them. The V gene's germline CDR1 is DFQATT and CDR2 SNEGSKA (reference sequence). The DNA of the CDR3 is TGCAGTGCTAGTACCCCTTCGAGCGGCAATCAGCCCCAGCATTTT. Its translation is CSASTPSSGNQPQHF.

This clonotype appeared many times. This sequence joins TRBV18 and TRBJ1-5, with 12 bases lining up with TRBD1. This CDR3 region has 16 residues. CDR1 is KGHSH, CDR2 LQKENI, per germline. The V gene end was trimmed by 5 bases and the J gene end by 6 bases; junction bases not matched to a gene: 8. CDR3 in DNA: TGTGCCAGCTCAAAAACCGGGACAGGGGGCTGTCAGCCCCAGCATTTT. Protein sequence: CASSKTGTGGCQPQHF. Looking up the rest from reference TRBV18 and TRBJ1-5 gives the full variable domain: NAGVMQNPRHLVRRRGQEARLRCSPMKGHSHVYWYRQLPEEGLKFMVYLQKENIIDESGMPKERFSAEFPKEGPSILRIQQVVRGDSAAYFCASSKTGTGGCQPQHFGDGTRLSIL.

The sample holds a few counts of this clonotype. The J gene is TRBJ2-7, the V gene TRBV6-1, with 10 bases fitting TRBD1. V lost 7 bases to trimming and J lost 6 bases; unmatched junction nucleotides: 9. The CDR3 length is 14 residues. From germline, CDR1 is MNHNS and CDR2 SASEGT. The CDR3 DNA sequence: TGTGCCAGCAAAGGTGACAGGGGGCGAGGCGAGCAGTACGTC. Its protein is CASKGDRGRGEQYV.

CDR3 DNA: TGTGCCAGCCAAACCGCGGACGGGAAAAACTATGGCTACACCTTC. This sequence encodes CASQTADGKNYGYTF. The chain carries TRBV2 and TRBJ1-2; D ambiguous. V shed 8 bases and J shed 2 bases, with 18 bases lying between them. Germline V gene sequence: CDR1 SNHLY, CDR2 FYNNEI. CDR3 length equals 15 residues.

The J gene is TRBJ2-1, the V gene TRBV10-3; 14 bases align to TRBD2. Trimming at V came to 6 bases and at J to 14 bases, leaving 6 bases not matched to a gene. This CDR3 region has 13 residues. Germline assignment: CDR1 ENHRY and CDR2 SYGVKD. The CDR3 here is CAIRGLAGEEEFF. The DNA of the CDR3 is TGTGCCATCAGGGGACTAGCGGGGGAAGAGGAGTTCTTC.